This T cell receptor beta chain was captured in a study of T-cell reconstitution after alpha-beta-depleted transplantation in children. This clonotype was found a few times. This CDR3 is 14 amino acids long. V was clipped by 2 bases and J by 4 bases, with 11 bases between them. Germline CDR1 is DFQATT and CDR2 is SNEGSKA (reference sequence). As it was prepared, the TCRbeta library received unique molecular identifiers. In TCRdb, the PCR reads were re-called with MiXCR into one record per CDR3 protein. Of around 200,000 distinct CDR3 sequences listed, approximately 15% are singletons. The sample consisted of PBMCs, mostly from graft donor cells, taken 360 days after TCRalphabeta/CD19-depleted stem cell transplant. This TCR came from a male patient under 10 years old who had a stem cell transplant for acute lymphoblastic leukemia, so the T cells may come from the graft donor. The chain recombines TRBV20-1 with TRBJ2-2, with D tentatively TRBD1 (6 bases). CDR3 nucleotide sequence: TGCAGTGCTAGACTACAGGGACCCACCGGGGAGCTGTTTTTT. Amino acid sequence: CSARLQGPTGELFF.